These 4 T cell receptor beta chains originate from one sample sequenced in a study of T cells and copy number aberrations in small-cell lung cancer. Only in-frame clones appear in the TCRdb table, and some are missing; sequencing was by immunoSEQ multiplex PCR. The sample holds a few hundred clones; 70% to 90% are singletons and the top ten take about 6.4%. Sequencing was done on a sample of normal tissue next to the tumor. The source is a man between 60 and 70 years old with small cell lung cancer.

The chain employs TRBV30 and TRBJ1-6; 7 nucleotides line up with TRBD1. V shed 4 bases and J 9 bases; nucleotides not matched to a gene: 9. Looked up from germline, CDR1 is GTSNPN and CDR2 is SVGIG (reference sequence). The CDR3 has 14 residues. The CDR3 reads CAWNRRQGSSPLHF. CDR3 coding DNA: TGTGCCTGGAATAGACGACAGGGAAGTTCACCCCTCCACTTT.

This clone was counted a single time. This chain connects TRBV29-1 to TRBJ1-2, with D possibly being TRBD1 (6 bases). V lost 6 bases and J lost 7, with 18 bases in between. The CDR3 is 13 amino acids. Germline values: CDR1 SQVTM, CDR2 ANQGSEA. The CDR3 spells CSVLEQGLGGYTF. CDR3 nucleotides: TGCAGCGTCTTAGAACAGGGCTTAGGTGGCTACACCTTC.

There are a few counts of this clone. The chain recombines TRBV5-1 with TRBJ2-5; the match to TRBD2 covers 13 bases. Per germline, CDR1 SGHRS and CDR2 YFSETQ. V trimming: 4 bases; J trimming: 6 bases; junction bases outside the gene matches: 6. The CDR3 loop spans 15 amino acids. CDR3 protein: CASSQRTSGSQTQYF. The CDR3 DNA follows: TGCGCCAGCAGCCAACGGACTAGCGGGAGCCAGACCCAGTACTTC. The whole variable domain, remainder taken from reference TRBV5-1 and TRBJ2-5, is KAGVTQTPRYLIKTRGQQVTLSCSPISGHRSVSWYQQTPGQGLQFLFEYFSETQRNKGNFPGRFSGRQFSNSRSEMNVSTLELGDSALYLCASSQRTSGSQTQYFGPGTRLLVL.

The chain joins TRBV6-1 to TRBJ2-2; D is unresolved. The CDR3 runs to 16 residues. CDR1 MNHNS and CDR2 SASEGT come from the germline V gene. V was cut by 1 base and J by 2 bases, with 11 bases left in between. The CDR3 bases are TGTGCCAGCAGTGAAGAGAAGGATGTTAACACCGGGGAGCTGTTTTTT. As protein: CASSEEKDVNTGELFF.